This passage covers 18 T cell receptor beta chains from one sample sequenced in a study of blood T cell repertoires in COVID-19. Here immunoSEQ multiplex PCR was the method, and the copy in TCRdb shows in-frame clones only, minus some. Found here are about 250,000 clones, about four fifths of them singletons; the top ten hold more than 1.5%. The sequencing input was peripheral blood. The receptors were gathered from a woman in her thirties or forties who had recovered from COVID-19.

The chain carries TRBV19 and TRBJ1-5, with 9 bases fitting TRBD1. Losses at the gene ends were 2 bases for V and 10 bases for J; bases not matched to a gene: 6. Germline V gene data show CDR1 as LNHDA and CDR2 as SQIVND (reference sequence). The length of the CDR3 is 14 residues. Here the CDR3 reads CASSIRTGVGPQHF. The CDR3 region has the DNA TGTGCCAGTAGTATACGGACAGGGGTAGGTCCCCAGCATTTT.

J is TRBJ1-2 and V is TRBV5-5; D not resolved. The CDR3 covers 11 residues. Germline-derived CDR1 and CDR2 are SGHKS and YYEKEE (reference sequence). V dropped 2 bases and J dropped 8 bases, with 7 bases sitting between them. The CDR3 DNA reads as TGTGCCAGCAGCTTTGGAGGGGGCTACACCTTC. Its protein product is CASSFGGGYTF.

The gene calls are TRBV3-1 (or the pseudogene TRBV3-2) and TRBJ2-7, with D perhaps matching TRBD1 (7 bases). Germline V CDR1 and CDR2: LGHDT, YNNKEL (reference sequence). CDR3 length: 15 amino acids. With 0 bases removed from V and 3 bases from J, the gap between germline ends came to 12 bases. The CDR3 protein is CASSQDRGVYYEQYF. The CDR3 coding sequence is TGTGCCAGCAGCCAAGACAGGGGGGTGTACTACGAGCAGTACTTC.

This clone appeared many times. The genes are TRBV12-3 or TRBV12-4 and TRBJ2-2; D perhaps matches TRBD1 (5 bases). The CDR3 contains 13 residues. V was shortened by 6 bases and J by 4 bases, with 9 bases between the two germline ends. CDR3 sequence reads: CASSWTTTGELFF. The DNA of the CDR3 is TGTGCCAGCAGCTGGACAACCACCGGGGAGCTGTTTTTT.

The rearrangement uses TRBV30 and TRBJ1-3; 11 bases line up with TRBD1. The germline V gene has CDR1 GTSNPN and CDR2 SVGIG (reference sequence). This CDR3 has 13 residues. Germline trimming cut 5 bases from V and 4 bases from J; bases unmatched to any gene: 1. This chain's CDR3 is CAWGQGAGNTIYF. DNA of the CDR3: TGTGCCTGGGGACAGGGGGCCGGAAACACCATATATTTT. The variable domain in full, with the rest retrieved from reference TRBV30 and TRBJ1-3, is SQTIHQWPATLVQPVGSPLSLECTVEGTSNPNLYWYRQAAGRGLQLLFYSVGIGQISSEVPQNLSASRPQDRQFILSSKKLLLSDSGFYLCAWGQGAGNTIYFGEGSWLTVV.

V is TRBV3-1 (or the pseudogene TRBV3-2) and J is TRBJ2-5; 7 bases are shared with TRBD1. With V trimmed by 3 bases and J by 5 bases, 6 bases remained unmatched. CDR3 size: 14 residues. The germline V gene has CDR1 LGHDT and CDR2 YNNKEL (reference sequence). DNA of the CDR3: TGTGCCAGCAGCCATGGCAGGGGGTCTGAGACCCAGTACTTC. This encodes CASSHGRGSETQYF.

Only one count was recorded for this clone. The gene calls are TRBV24-1 and TRBJ2-3; no clear D gene. The germline V and J ends were trimmed by 3 bases and 5 bases, with 11 bases remaining between them. Per germline, CDR1 KGHDR and CDR2 SFDVKD. The CDR3 has 14 amino acids. The CDR3 nucleotides are TGTGCCACCAGTGATCTCAACAGACAAGATACGCAGTATTTT. It codes for CATSDLNRQDTQYF.

V gene TRBV28 combines with J gene TRBJ1-1; D is possibly TRBD1 (5 bases). V was shortened by 6 bases and J by 0 bases, with 5 bases between the two germline ends. CDR3 length: 12 amino acids. Germline V gene sequence: CDR1 MDHEN, CDR2 SYDVKM. CDR3 region: CASRGVNTEAFF. As DNA, the CDR3 is TGTGCCAGCAGAGGGGTGAACACTGAAGCTTTCTTT.

CDR3 sequence reads: CASGSGTGAYEQYF. CDR3 nucleotides: TGTGCCAGCGGATCCGGGACAGGGGCCTACGAGCAGTACTTC. V usage is TRBV6-5 and J usage is TRBJ2-7; the match to TRBD1 covers 10 bases. V shed 8 bases, J shed 2 bases, and the junction held 6 bases outside the gene matches. Germline lookup yields CDR1 MNHEY and CDR2 SVGAGI. The CDR3 length is 14 residues.

The rearrangement uses TRBV5-1 and TRBJ2-7; 8 positions match TRBD1. Germline V CDR1 and CDR2: SGHRS, YFSETQ. This CDR3 has 15 amino acids. The V and J ends lost 3 bases and 3 bases, in that order; junction bases with no gene match: 8. CDR3 sequence (DNA): TGCGCCAGCAGCTCAGGGACAGGTGGCGGCTACGAGCAGTACTTC. Translated, it gives CASSSGTGGGYEQYF.

This chain uses TRBV7-7 with TRBJ2-2; tentatively, D is TRBD2 (5 bases). CDR3 length: 14 amino acids. Looked up from germline, CDR1 is SSHAT and CDR2 is FNYEAQ (reference sequence). V lost 5 bases and J lost 5, with 12 bases in between. For the CDR3, the DNA is TGTGCCAGCAGCCTTCGGGGAGTAACCGGGGAGCTGTTTTTT. This gives the protein CASSLRGVTGELFF. Complete variable domain (other parts from reference TRBV7-7 and TRBJ2-2): GAGVSQSPRYKVTKRGQDVTLRCDPISSHATLYWYQQALGQGPEFLTYFNYEAQPDKSGLPSDRFSAERPEGSISTLTIQRTEQRDSAMYRCASSLRGVTGELFFGEGSRLTVL.

V and J are TRBV13 and TRBJ1-2; the match to TRBD1 covers 8 bases. Germline V gene sequence: CDR1 PRHDT, CDR2 FYEKMQ (reference sequence). CDR3 length: 14 residues. V dropped 5 bases and J dropped 4; count of bases not matched to a gene: 6. CDR3 in DNA: TGTGCCAGCAGCCCCCAGGGACAGGCCTATGGCTACACCTTC. Amino acid sequence: CASSPQGQAYGYTF.

The chain couples TRBV4-2 to TRBJ2-5; 16 bases are a match to TRBD2. J gave up 5 bases and V 1 base, and 4 bases lay outside the gene matches. Per the germline V gene, CDR1 is LGHNA and CDR2 is YNFKEQ. The CDR3 consists of 17 residues. The CDR3 loop is CASSQVGLAGGPETQYF. As DNA, the CDR3 is TGTGCCAGCAGCCAAGTGGGACTAGCGGGGGGGCCGGAGACCCAGTACTTC.

This chain uses TRBV29-1 with TRBJ2-7; possibly TRBD1 for D (6 bases). This CDR3 contains 13 residues. Trimming stripped 1 base from V and 1 base from J, with 8 bases between. The germline gives CDR1 SQVTM, CDR2 ANQGSEA. CDR3 protein: CSVEADSSYEQYF. CDR3 nucleotides: TGCAGCGTTGAAGCGGACAGTTCCTACGAGCAGTACTTC.

The V gene is TRBV6-1, the J gene TRBJ1-2; TRBD1 might be the D (5 bases). This CDR3 spans 15 amino acids. Germline loops: CDR1 MNHNS, CDR2 SASEGT. V lost 0 bases to trimming and J lost 4 bases, with 12 bases between them. CDR3 sequence: CASSEAGTKIYGYTF. As DNA, the CDR3 is TGTGCCAGCAGTGAAGCTGGGACTAAAATCTATGGCTACACCTTC.

This clone was seen only a few times. The V gene is TRBV19, the J gene TRBJ1-6; D possibly corresponds to TRBD1 (6 bases). In germline, CDR1 is LNHDA, CDR2 SQIVND (reference sequence). The CDR3 is 14 residues long. With 3 bases removed from V and 8 bases from J, the gap between germline ends came to 11 bases. The CDR3 here is CASSIGGADSPLHF. The CDR3 coding sequence is TGTGCCAGTAGTATCGGGGGGGCGGATTCACCCCTCCACTTT.

This clone was found a few times. The V and J genes are TRBV5-1 and TRBJ2-5; D is unresolved. Germline V lookup: CDR1 SGHRS, CDR2 YFSETQ. The CDR3 has 14 residues. The V gene lost 2 bases and the J gene lost 1 base, with 9 bases spanning the gap. CDR3 loop: CASSFQRSQETQYF. In nucleotides, the CDR3 is TGCGCCAGCAGCTTTCAGCGTTCCCAAGAGACCCAGTACTTC.

In this sample, this clone turned up once. The J gene is TRBJ2-7, the V gene TRBV7-2, with 9 bases lining up with TRBD2. V gave up 2 bases and J gave up 6 bases; unmatched junction bases: 8. The CDR3 consists of 15 residues. Germline V gene lookup returns CDR1 SGHTA and CDR2 FQGNSA. The CDR3 reads CASSLIVAGALEQYF. The CDR3 DNA reads TGTGCCAGCAGCTTAATAGTAGCGGGGGCTCTCGAGCAGTACTTC.